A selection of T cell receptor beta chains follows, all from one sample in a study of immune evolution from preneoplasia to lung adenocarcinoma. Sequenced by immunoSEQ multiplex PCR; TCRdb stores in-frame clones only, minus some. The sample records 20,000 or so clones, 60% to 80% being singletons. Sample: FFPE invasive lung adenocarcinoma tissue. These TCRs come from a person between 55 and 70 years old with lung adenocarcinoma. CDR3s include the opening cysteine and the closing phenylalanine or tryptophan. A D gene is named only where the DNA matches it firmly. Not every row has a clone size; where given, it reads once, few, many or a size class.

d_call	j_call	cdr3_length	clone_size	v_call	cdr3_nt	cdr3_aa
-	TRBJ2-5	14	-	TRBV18	TGTGCCAGCTCACAATCCGCCGGGCCAGAGACCCAGTACTTC	CASSQSAGPETQYF
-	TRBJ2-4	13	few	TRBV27	TGTGCCACCCAGGCGCTAGCCAAAAACATTCAGTACTTC	CATQALAKNIQYF
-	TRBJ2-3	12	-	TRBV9	TGTGCCAGCAGCGTAGTAACAGATACGCAGTATTTT	CASSVVTDTQYF
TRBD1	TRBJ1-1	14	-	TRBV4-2	TGTGCCAGCAGCCAGCCAGGGGGCAGGACTGAAGCTTTCTTT	CASSQPGGRTEAFF
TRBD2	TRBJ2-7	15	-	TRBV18	TGTGCCAGCTCGCCCAGGGAGGGTAACTCCTACGAGCAGTACTTC	CASSPREGNSYEQYF
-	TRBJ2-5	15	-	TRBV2	TGTGCCAGCAGGGGCAGACTAGTTTTAGGCGAGACCCAGTACTTC	CASRGRLVLGETQYF
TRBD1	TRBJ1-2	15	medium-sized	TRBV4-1	TGCGCCAGCAGCCGGGGACAGCGTGGGGACTATGGCTACACCTTC	CASSRGQRGDYGYTF
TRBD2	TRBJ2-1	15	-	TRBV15	TGTGCCACCAGCAGAGATGGCCTAGCGGACAATGAGCAGTTCTTC	CATSRDGLADNEQFF
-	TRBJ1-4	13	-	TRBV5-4	TGTGCCAGCAGCTTGGTGTCGAATGAAAAACTGTTTTTT	CASSLVSNEKLFF
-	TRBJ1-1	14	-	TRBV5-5	TGTGCCAGCAGCTTGTGGGCCACAGACACTGAAGCTTTCTTT	CASSLWATDTEAFF
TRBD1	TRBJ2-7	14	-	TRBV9	TGTGCCAGCTCATCCCGCCGGACAGGGGTCGAGCAGTACTTC	CASSSRRTGVEQYF
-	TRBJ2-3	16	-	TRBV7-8	TGTGCCAGCAGCTTAGGGGGGACACTGCGGGCAGATACGCAGTATTTT	CASSLGGTLRADTQYF
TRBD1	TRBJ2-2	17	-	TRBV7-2	TGTGCCAGCAGCCAAAGGGCAGGGGGCGCGAACACCGGGGAGCTGTTTTTT	CASSQRAGGANTGELFF
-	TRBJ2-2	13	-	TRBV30	TGTGCCTGGAGTGGAGGGAACACCGGGGAGCTGTTTTTT	CAWSGGNTGELFF
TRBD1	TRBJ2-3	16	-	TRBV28	TGTGCCAGCAGTTCCCCCCAGGGGGCAGGGGCAGATACGCAGTATTTT	CASSSPQGAGADTQYF
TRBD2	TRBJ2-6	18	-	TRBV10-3	TGTGCCATCACCCCGGGACTAGCGGGAGGTCTTGGGGCCAACGTCCTGACTTTC	CAITPGLAGGLGANVLTF
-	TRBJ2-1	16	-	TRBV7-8	TGTGCCAGCAGCTTTCTCTCCGGAGAATTCTACAATGAGCAGTTCTTC	CASSFLSGEFYNEQFF
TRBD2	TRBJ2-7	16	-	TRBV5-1	TGCGCCAGCAGCGCTGCTATAGCGGGAGGCGCCTACGAGCAGTACTTC	CASSAAIAGGAYEQYF
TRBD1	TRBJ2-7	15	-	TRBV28	TGTGCCAGCAGTGTGACCGGGACAGGGAGGCGCGAGCAGTACTTC	CASSVTGTGRREQYF
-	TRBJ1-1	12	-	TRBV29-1	TGCAGCGTTTACAGGGTCGGGACTGAAGCTTTCTTT	CSVYRVGTEAFF